A selection of T cell receptor beta chains follows, all from one sample in a study of cytomegalovirus exposure and HLA in healthy donors. Produced via immunoSEQ multiplex PCR; TCRdb's table is partial and in-frame only. The top ten clones hold 14% of a sample with some 97,000 clones, roughly four fifths of them seen once. Sequencing used PBMCs. Source of these receptors: a male donor in good health and CMV-seropositive. CDR3s include the opening cysteine and the closing phenylalanine or tryptophan. The order of the fields is CDR3 protein, CDR3 DNA, V gene, clone size, J gene, D gene. A D gene is named only where the DNA matches it firmly. Not every row has a clone size; where given, it reads once, few, many or a size class.

CASSLGTLSNQPQHF TGTGCCAGCAGCTTGGGGACTCTCAGCAATCAGCCCCAGCATTTT TRBV5-8 NA TRBJ1-5 NA
CASSRTSGELFF TGTGCCAGCAGCCGGACATCCGGGGAGCTGTTTTTT TRBV2 few TRBJ2-2 NA
CASSLGTGITEQFF TGCGCCAGCAGCTTGGGGACAGGGATCACTGAGCAGTTCTTC TRBV5-1 NA TRBJ2-1 TRBD1
CASSYRGTGANVLTF TGTGCCAGCAGCTACAGGGGGACTGGGGCCAACGTCCTGACTTTC TRBV6-5 NA TRBJ2-6 TRBD1
CASRQGSANYGYTF TGTGCCAGCAGGCAGGGGTCTGCTAACTATGGCTACACCTTC TRBV6-5 NA TRBJ1-2 NA
CASSPSGQAYQPQHF TGTGCCAGCAGCCCGAGCGGACAGGCTTACCAGCCCCAGCATTTT TRBV11-2 few TRBJ1-5 TRBD1
CASSLRGQASDTQYF TGTGCCAGCAGCTTACGAGGCCAAGCATCAGATACGCAGTATTTT TRBV7-9 NA TRBJ2-3 NA
CASSLASDRVTEQFF TGCGCCAGCAGCTTGGCATCGGACAGGGTCACTGAGCAGTTCTTC TRBV5-1 NA TRBJ2-1 TRBD1
CASRGRANNEQFF TGCGCCAGCAGGGGCAGGGCGAACAATGAGCAGTTCTTC TRBV4-3 NA TRBJ2-1 NA
CASSVVPGGVTDTQYF TGTGCCAGCAGCGTAGTGCCGGGGGGGGTTACAGATACGCAGTATTTT TRBV9 NA TRBJ2-3 TRBD2
CASSRSGVGEKLFF TGTGCCAGCAGCCGGTCAGGGGTCGGCGAAAAACTGTTTTTT TRBV6-5 NA TRBJ1-4 NA
CASSSGQFRYTF TGTGCCAGCAGTTCCGGACAGTTTCGCTACACCTTC TRBV27 once TRBJ1-2 NA
CASSQDGGTGYQPQHF TGCGCCAGCAGCCAAGATGGCGGGACAGGGTATCAGCCCCAGCATTTT TRBV4-3 once TRBJ1-5 TRBD1
CASTLDRSTYGYTF TGTGCCAGTACCTTGGACAGGTCGACCTATGGCTACACCTTC TRBV19 few TRBJ1-2 TRBD1
CASSLAGSASGGAGETQYF TGTGCCAGCAGCTTAGCCGGGTCGGCTAGCGGGGGGGCCGGAGAGACCCAGTACTTC TRBV7-2 NA TRBJ2-5 TRBD2
CASSFGALGNQPQHF TGTGCCAGCAGCTTTGGGGCTCTTGGCAATCAGCCCCAGCATTTT TRBV7-9 once TRBJ1-5 NA
CASSPRDRGPEAFF TGTGCCAGCTCACCCCGGGACAGGGGACCTGAAGCTTTCTTT TRBV18 NA TRBJ1-1 TRBD1
CASGGIQETQYF TGTGCAAGCGGAGGGATACAAGAGACCCAGTACTTC TRBV2 NA TRBJ2-5 NA
CASSLAGRYNEQFF TGTGCCAGCAGCTTAGCGGGGAGGTACAATGAGCAGTTCTTC TRBV7-8 NA TRBJ2-1 NA
CASSFYSNTDTQYF TGTGCCAGCAGCTTCTACTCAAACACAGATACGCAGTATTTT TRBV7-2 NA TRBJ2-3 NA
CASSLGHNTEAFF TGCGCCAGCAGCTTGGGACACAACACTGAAGCTTTCTTT TRBV5-1 NA TRBJ1-1 NA
CASSRAGVGYTF TGCGCCAGCAGCCGGGCAGGGGTTGGCTACACCTTC TRBV4-1 NA TRBJ1-2 NA
CASRDRDGANVLTF TGTGCCAGCAGAGACAGGGATGGGGCCAACGTCCTGACTTTC TRBV2 NA TRBJ2-6 TRBD1
CASRQGYSNQPQHF TGTGCCAGCAGACAGGGGTATAGCAATCAGCCCCAGCATTTT TRBV6-6 NA TRBJ1-5 TRBD1
CASSQDPGGEKTQYF TGCGCCAGCAGCCAAGACCCGGGAGGTGAAAAGACCCAGTACTTC TRBV4-1 NA TRBJ2-5 TRBD2
CASSLRLAGQETQYF TGTGCCAGCAGCTTACGGCTAGCGGGTCAAGAGACCCAGTACTTC TRBV7-9 NA TRBJ2-5 TRBD2
CAWNQQGTHEQYF TGTGCCTGGAACCAACAGGGAACTCACGAGCAGTACTTC TRBV30 NA TRBJ2-7 NA
CASSIRDTYEQYF TGTGCCAGTAGTATCAGGGATACCTACGAGCAGTACTTC TRBV19 NA TRBJ2-7 NA
CASSVGGRAEAFF TGTGCCAGCAGCGTAGGGGGGAGGGCTGAAGCTTTCTTT TRBV9 NA TRBJ1-1 NA
CASAGLAGFGELFF TGTGCCAGCGCGGGACTAGCGGGGTTCGGGGAGCTGTTTTTT TRBV6-6 NA TRBJ2-2 TRBD2
CASSPPDRGTEAFF TGTGCCAGCAGCCCCCCGGACAGGGGCACTGAAGCTTTCTTT TRBV6-6 NA TRBJ1-1 TRBD1
CASAGQGTYEAFF TGTGCCTCCGCGGGACAGGGGACTTATGAAGCTTTCTTT TRBV10-3 few TRBJ1-1 TRBD1
CASRDPPGQGNEKLFF TGTGCCAGTAGAGACCCTCCGGGACAGGGTAATGAAAAACTGTTTTTT TRBV19 NA TRBJ1-4 TRBD1